These 24 T cell receptor beta chains originate from one sample sequenced in a study of CD4 T cells in relation to SARS-CoV-2 and coronaviruses. Before the COVID-19 pandemic, during about 2010-2018, CD4+ T cells were taken from unexposed donors. The cells were cultured for under twelve days before CD4+ T cells were isolated. The assay was immunoSEQ multiplex PCR, and TCRdb's table has in-frame clones only and misses some. The sample holds approximately 26,000 clones; approximately 70% are singletons and the top ten take about a fifth. Which antigens these TCRs recognize remains unknown. Sequencing input: CD4+ T cells from PBMCs, cultured in vitro. These receptors were collected from a human donor in good health.

This chain connects TRBV11-1 to TRBJ2-1; perhaps TRBD2 as D (5 bases). This CDR3 spans 11 amino acids. Germline V gene data show CDR1 as SGHAT and CDR2 as FQDESV (reference sequence). The V end lost 5 bases, the J end lost 8 bases, and 7 bases lay between the germline ends. The CDR3 reads CASSPRDEQFF. CDR3 DNA sequence: TGTGCCAGCAGCCCGAGGGATGAGCAGTTCTTC.

This rearrangement joins TRBV7-3 to TRBJ2-1, with 7 bases fitting TRBD2. With 3 bases clipped from V and 5 bases from J, the junction kept 4 bases outside the gene matches. Germline CDR1 SGHTA, CDR2 FQGTGA. The CDR3 covers 14 residues. The chain's CDR3 is CASSFFAGDNEQFF. The CDR3 DNA is TGTGCCAGCAGCTTTTTTGCGGGAGACAATGAGCAGTTCTTC.

The rearrangement joins TRBV7-9 to TRBJ2-7; 10 bases agree with TRBD2. This CDR3 is 16 amino acids long. V dropped 4 bases and J dropped 0; count of bases not matched to a gene: 6. Germline V lookup: CDR1 SEHNR, CDR2 FQNEAQ (reference sequence). The CDR3 sequence is CASSSLAGVSSYEQYF. CDR3 DNA sequence: TGTGCCAGCAGCTCCCTAGCGGGAGTCAGCTCCTACGAGCAGTACTTC.

This chain joins TRBV23-1 and TRBJ1-4; D call uncertain. Being an ORF, TRBV23-1 has a function that is uncertain. V lost 6 bases and J 4 bases, leaving 9 bases between the germline ends. This CDR3 contains 13 residues. CDR3 amino acids: CASRKGRNEKLFF. CDR3 coding DNA: TGCGCCAGCAGGAAGGGCCGTAATGAAAAACTGTTTTTT.

This clone showed up just a few times. V and J are TRBV27 and TRBJ2-1; D perhaps matches TRBD2 (5 bases). This CDR3 spans 14 amino acids. The V gene's germline CDR1 is MNHEY and CDR2 SMNVEV (reference sequence). Trimming shortened V by 5 bases and J by 4 bases, and 12 bases separated the two germline ends. The CDR3 sequence: CASSQGRPYNEQFF. Written as DNA, the CDR3 is TGTGCCAGCAGTCAAGGGAGACCTTACAATGAGCAGTTCTTC.

CDR3 nucleotide sequence: TGTGCCAGCAGCCACGCCAGGGGACTAGCGTTCGGTACGCAGTATTTT. Its translation is CASSHARGLAFGTQYF. The J gene is TRBJ2-3, the V gene TRBV5-5, with 10 bases matching TRBD2. The ends lost 4 bases at V and 8 bases at J; junction bases unmatched: 13. This CDR3 contains 16 residues. CDR1 and CDR2 (germline): SGHKS, YYEKEE (reference sequence).

The chain is built from TRBV4-1 and TRBJ1-1; perhaps TRBD1 as D (6 bases). Germline V gives CDR1 MGHRA, CDR2 YSYEKL. Trimming pared 1 base from V and 5 bases from J, leaving 14 bases between. CDR3 length: 15 amino acids. CDR3 DNA: TGCGCCAGCAGCCAAGGCTGGGACACGGGGACTGAAGCTTTCTTT. This codes for CASSQGWDTGTEAFF.

This clone was observed a few times. The chain recombines TRBV4-3 with TRBJ1-1; no definite D call. Trimming stripped 2 bases from V and 1 base from J, with 11 bases between. This CDR3 is built from 15 residues. Germline loops: CDR1 LGHNA, CDR2 YSLEER. This CDR3 is CASSQTARENTEAFF. As DNA, the CDR3 is TGCGCCAGCAGCCAAACCGCAAGGGAGAACACTGAAGCTTTCTTT.

The chain has TRBV11-3 and TRBJ2-3; TRBD1 matches at 8 bases. Germline trimming cut 5 bases from V and 4 bases from J; bases unmatched to any gene: 8. The CDR3 has 15 amino acids. The germline V gene has CDR1 SGHNT and CDR2 YENEEA. CDR3 DNA: TGTGCCAGCAGCCCAGAGGCAGGGGGCGCAGATACGCAGTATTTT. Its protein is CASSPEAGGADTQYF.

There are a few counts of this clone. This chain uses TRBV10-3 with TRBJ1-6; 8 nucleotides line up with TRBD1. There are 17 residues in the CDR3. The ends lost 2 bases at V and 6 bases at J; junction bases unmatched: 9. Per germline, CDR1 ENHRY and CDR2 SYGVKD. The CDR3 here is CAISEKWTGPFNSPLHF. The CDR3 DNA sequence: TGTGCCATCAGTGAGAAGTGGACAGGGCCTTTTAATTCACCCCTCCACTTT.

The rearrangement joins TRBV10-3 to TRBJ2-2, with 8 bases lining up with TRBD2. CDR3 length: 16 residues. The junction had 9 bases not matched to a gene; V was cut back by 4 bases and J by 5 bases. Germline V gene sequence: CDR1 ENHRY, CDR2 SYGVKD. CDR3 DNA sequence: TGTGCCATCAGTGGGGCCGCGGGAGGCGCAACCGGGGAGCTGTTTTTT. Its protein product is CAISGAAGGATGELFF.

The chain uses TRBV4-2 and TRBJ2-5; the D gene is possibly TRBD2 (5 bases). The germline CDR1 and CDR2 sequences are LGHNA and YNFKEQ. V dropped 0 bases and J dropped 4 bases, with 12 bases sitting between them. The CDR3 loop spans 15 amino acids. Written as DNA, the CDR3 is TGTGCCAGCAGCCAAGATCTGCTAGCACGAGAGACCCAGTACTTC. This gives the protein CASSQDLLARETQYF.

The J gene is TRBJ2-7, the V gene TRBV7-8, with D possibly matching TRBD2 (5 bases). Germline V gene sequence: CDR1 SGHVS, CDR2 FQNEAQ. V was trimmed by 3 bases and J by 6 bases, leaving 15 bases between them. The CDR3 runs to 14 residues. The CDR3 is CASSFSATSPEQYF. The CDR3 DNA reads TGTGCCAGCAGCTTTAGCGCAACAAGTCCCGAGCAGTACTTC.

This chain links TRBV4-2 with TRBJ2-4; D is uncertain. The germline gives CDR1 LGHNA, CDR2 YNFKEQ. V was cut by 1 base and J by 4 bases, with 8 bases left in between. This CDR3 has 14 amino acids. The CDR3 sequence is CASSQVAEKNIQYF. CDR3 in DNA: TGTGCCAGCAGCCAAGTGGCGGAGAAAAACATTCAGTACTTC.

This chain links TRBV18 with TRBJ1-1; D perhaps matches TRBD1 (5 bases). CDR1 KGHSH and CDR2 LQKENI come from the germline V gene. Trimming stripped 2 bases from V and 3 bases from J, with 16 bases between. The CDR3 is 16 residues long. CDR3 residues: CASSPSGGLRDTEAFF. As DNA, the CDR3 is TGTGCCAGCTCACCATCGGGGGGGTTGCGTGACACTGAAGCTTTCTTT.

The chain links TRBV19 to TRBJ1-6, with D hard to call. CDR1 LNHDA and CDR2 SQIVND come from the germline V gene (reference sequence). Trimming shortened V by 10 bases and J by 3 bases, and 13 bases separated the two germline ends. The CDR3 length is 14 residues. Here the CDR3 DNA reads TGTGCCACCCGAGGCGGGGACTATAATTCACCCCTCCACTTT. Protein sequence: CATRGGDYNSPLHF.

The chain employs TRBV6-5 and TRBJ2-1; D might be TRBD1 (6 bases). The CDR3 runs 14 residues. Germline V CDR1 and CDR2: MNHEY, SVGAGI. Deletions cut 7 bases from V and 0 bases from J, with 10 bases between. CDR3 sequence: CASTRDNSYNEQFF. The CDR3 DNA sequence: TGTGCCAGCACTCGGGACAACTCCTACAATGAGCAGTTCTTC.

The rearrangement joins TRBV10-3 to TRBJ2-7, with D uncertain. Trimming cost V 0 bases and J 0 bases, with 15 bases left between them. Germline V gives CDR1 ENHRY, CDR2 SYGVKD. There are 17 residues in the CDR3. The CDR3 nucleotides are TGTGCCATCAGTGAGTCGGAAGGCAGACCTAGCTCCTACGAGCAGTACTTC. Protein product: CAISESEGRPSSYEQYF.

This clone was recorded a few times. This rearrangement joins TRBV12-3 or TRBV12-4 to TRBJ1-6; D call uncertain. The CDR3 is 12 residues long. Trimming left V 4 bases short and J 12 bases short, with 10 bases between. This CDR3 is CASSSHRKPLHF. In DNA form, the CDR3 reads TGTGCCAGCAGTTCACACAGAAAACCCCTCCACTTT.

There are a few counts of this clone. The chain employs TRBV10-3 and TRBJ2-7, with 11 bases fitting TRBD2. Germline V gives CDR1 ENHRY, CDR2 SYGVKD. V dropped 10 bases and J dropped 3; count of bases not matched to a gene: 8. CDR3 length equals 14 residues. The CDR3 here is CATGRGTSGYEQYF. CDR3 DNA sequence: TGTGCCACCGGACGAGGGACTAGCGGCTACGAGCAGTACTTC.

In its sample, this clone was seen a few times. The rearrangement uses TRBV5-1 and TRBJ1-3; no firm D call. There are 15 residues in the CDR3. V shed 4 bases and J shed 0 bases, with 11 bases lying between them. The germline CDR1 and CDR2 sequences are SGHRS and YFSETQ. The CDR3 is CASSPRAGSGNTIYF. CDR3 in DNA: TGCGCCAGCAGCCCGAGGGCAGGCTCTGGAAACACCATATATTTT. Full variable domain (outside the CDR3, taken from reference TRBV5-1 and TRBJ1-3): KAGVTQTPRYLIKTRGQQVTLSCSPISGHRSVSWYQQTPGQGLQFLFEYFSETQRNKGNFPGRFSGRQFSNSRSEMNVSTLELGDSALYLCASSPRAGSGNTIYFGEGSWLTVV.

V usage is TRBV6-5 and J usage is TRBJ2-5, with 8 bases that match TRBD1. Germline CDR1 MNHEY, CDR2 SVGAGI. The CDR3 runs 14 residues. J lost 1 base, V lost 2 bases, and 0 bases had no gene match. The DNA for the CDR3 is TGTGCCAGCAGTTACGGGACAGGCCAAGAGACCCAGTACTTC. Translation gives CASSYGTGQETQYF.

V and J are TRBV5-1 and TRBJ2-2; TRBD1 aligns across 10 bases. Trimming cost V 4 bases and J 6 bases; bases outside gene matches: 18. CDR3 length: 19 amino acids. Germline V gene sequence: CDR1 SGHRS, CDR2 YFSETQ. The CDR3 bases are TGCGCCAGCAGCGTTGGGGGACCGGGACAGGGGAAAATGGCCGGGGAGCTGTTTTTT. This translates into CASSVGGPGQGKMAGELFF.

This clone was seen a single time. The chain links TRBV19 to TRBJ2-1, with 8 nucleotides matching TRBD1. Trimming at V came to 6 bases and at J to 6 bases, leaving 1 base not matched to a gene. The CDR3 runs to 12 residues. Per the germline V gene, CDR1 is LNHDA and CDR2 is SQIVND (reference sequence). The DNA of the CDR3 is TGTGCCAGTAGAGACAGGGGCAATGAGCAGTTCTTC. Its protein product is CASRDRGNEQFF.